This TCR beta chain was documented in a study of cytomegalovirus exposure and HLA in healthy donors. Notes on the study in general: In a later analysis, HLA-C alleles had the fewest associated TCRs, DRB1 alleles the most. In a later analysis, at a false discovery rate of 0.05, approximately 16,000 TCR beta sequences matched HLA alleles. Among donors in an Asian-associated ancestry cluster, a later analysis reportedly found fewer N-insertions than the roughly 610-donor mean.

Use of 60 Vbeta and 13 Jbeta primers characterized the PCR. In the authors' methods: Later reanalysis found around 84 million unique TCR beta chains, around 11 million of them shared. The data were produced by immunoSEQ multiplex PCR, yet TCRdb's version contains in-frame clones alone and is incomplete. D and trimming were read from the DNA, whereas the V and J calls and clone size are those reported in that table. The sample carries roughly 120,000 clones, approximately 80% recorded once. This clone was recorded only once. Its cognate antigen is unknown. Germline loops: CDR1 SGHDT, CDR2 YYEEEE. After removal of 2 bases from V and 0 bases from J, the junction contained 5 bases not matched to a gene. The CDR3 consists of 17 residues.

The rearrangement links TRBV5-6 to TRBJ1-5, with 10 bases matching TRBD1. The source material was PBMCs. The receptor was derived from a middle-aged man in good health and CMV-seronegative. CDR3 coding DNA: TGTGCCAGCAGCTTCCGGGACAGGGGTATTAGCAATCAGCCCCAGCATTTT. Translating gives CASSFRDRGISNQPQHF.